This T cell receptor (beta chain) was captured by sequencing in a study of regulatory and conventional T cells in RAG deficiency (TCRdb year 2017). In the study overall: The study used high-throughput TCR beta sequencing to compare repertoire diversity and composition of Treg, conventional CD4+ and CD8+ T cells between RAG-deficient patients and healthy controls. Broad study findings and their caveats: For some subjects, some T-cell subset analyses were not performed. Unique TCR beta sequences from Treg cells were around 90-fold fewer in Omenn syndrome and CID/AS patients than controls, versus approximately 10-fold for other subsets. Rather than being bona fide Treg cells, the sorted CD25-high CD127-low cells in Omenn syndrome patients may represent peripherally activated cells. Compared with control T-cell subpopulations, RAG-deficient patients had much lower Shannon entropy and higher Simpson indices. All patient T-cell subsets had shorter CDR3 lengths; Omenn syndrome patients showed >80% Treg-Tconv repertoire overlap at nucleotide and amino acid level.

The library was prepared using the immunoSEQ multiplex PCR assay. Genomic DNA from the sorted T-cell subsets was used to amplify rearranged TCR beta chain products, which were then sequenced. The published analysis was carried out like this. Repertoire diversity of productive TCR beta rearrangements was quantified using Shannon entropy and Simpson indices. To assess clonal expansion, the frequencies of the 100 most abundant productive TCR beta clonotypes were added up as a share of total reads. The TRB repertoires were scored with a self-reactivity index built on which amino acids appear at CDR3beta positions 6 and 7. Two-way ANOVA was used for repertoire analyses, and Student t or Mann-Whitney tests were used for flow cytometric analyses. The immuneACCESS repertoire file appears here via TCRdb, limited to in-frame rearrangements. These files lack a portion of the clones; in checked studies, under half of the deficit traces to unresolved V genes, and the cause of the others is not known. V, J and clone size reflect that table, while D and trimming were determined from the DNA. Within this sample are tens of thousands of clones, with 95% to 96% of them counted one time only. 1% to 1.5% of the sample belongs to the ten largest clones.

This clone was picked up one time. Its antigen is currently not known. Base qualities are not provided; no much larger clone lies one nucleotide away. Conventional CD4+ T cells were purified from blood as CD25-low CD127-high cells before genomic DNA extraction. For repertoire analyses, the comparison group consisted of roughly 8 healthy control donors. The germline V gene gives CDR1 as SGHRS and CDR2 as YFSETQ. Including cysteine and phenylalanine, the CDR3 has 15 amino acids. Kept here is only the CDR3 DNA, which spans 45 bases and is read in frame from base 1. V was cut back by 2 bases and J by 3 bases, leaving a gap of 14 bases between them. These data were also reused for a study on regulatory T cells. That second report states: For the multiplex PCR, 52 forward TRBV primers and 13 reverse TRBJ primers were used, and amplification bias was corrected with both assay-based and computational methods. Patient repertoires showed restricted unique TRB V-J pairs and skewed V and J gene usage, most marked in regulatory T cells. T-cell receptor beta repertoires of sorted regulatory, conventional CD4+ and CD8+ T cells were compared between CD3G-deficient patients and healthy controls. Ficoll density separation was used to isolate peripheral blood mononuclear cells. Rearranged TRB loci were amplified from genomic DNA by multiplex PCR within the immunoSEQ assay. TRB amplicons were sequenced using an Illumina HiSeq platform. Raw sequences were error-filtered and aligned to reference gene sequences by custom algorithms and were subsequently analyzed with the immunoSEQ online tools. Productive and nonproductive TRB rearrangement frequencies were evaluated among both unique and total sequences. Prism software was used to run t tests, Mann-Whitney tests or two-way ANOVA for comparisons between groups.

The TCR originated in a human donor in good health. The rearrangement combines TRBV5-1 with TRBJ1-2, with no confident D gene call. What was sequenced was CD25- CD4+ T cells sorted from blood. The base sequence is TGCGCCAGCAGCTTTCAATTTAACGGGGACTATGGCTACACCTTC. Translated, it reads CASSFQFNGDYGYTF.